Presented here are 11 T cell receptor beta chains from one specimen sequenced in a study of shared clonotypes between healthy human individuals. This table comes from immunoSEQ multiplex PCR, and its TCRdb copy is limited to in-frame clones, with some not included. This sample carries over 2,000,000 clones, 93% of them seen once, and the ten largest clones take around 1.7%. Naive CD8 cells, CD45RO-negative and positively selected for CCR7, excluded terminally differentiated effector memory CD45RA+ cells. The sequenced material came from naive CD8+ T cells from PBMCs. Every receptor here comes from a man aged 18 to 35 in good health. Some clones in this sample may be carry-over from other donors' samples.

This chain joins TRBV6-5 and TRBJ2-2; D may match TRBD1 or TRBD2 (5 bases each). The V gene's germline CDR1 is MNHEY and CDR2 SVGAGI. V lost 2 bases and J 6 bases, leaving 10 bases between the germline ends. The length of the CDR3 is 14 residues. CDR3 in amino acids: CASSYGTRAGELFF. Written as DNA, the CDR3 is TGTGCCAGCAGTTACGGGACCAGGGCCGGGGAGCTGTTTTTT.

CDR3 coding DNA: TGTGCCAGCGGACAGGGGATAATTAGCAATCAGCCCCAGCATTTT. Translation: CASGQGIISNQPQHF. The V call is TRBV19, the J call TRBJ1-5; 9 bases are shared with TRBD1. Losses at the gene ends were 9 bases for V and 0 bases for J; bases not matched to a gene: 6. The CDR3 is 15 residues long. The germline V gene has CDR1 LNHDA and CDR2 SQIVND (reference sequence).

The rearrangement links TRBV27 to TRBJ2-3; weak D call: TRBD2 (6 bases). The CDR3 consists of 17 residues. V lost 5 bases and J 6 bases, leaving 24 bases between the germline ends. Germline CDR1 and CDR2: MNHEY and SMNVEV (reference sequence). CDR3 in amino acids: CASSHGRGQGIFDTQYF. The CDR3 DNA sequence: TGTGCCAGCAGTCACGGGCGGGGCCAGGGAATTTTTGATACGCAGTATTTT.

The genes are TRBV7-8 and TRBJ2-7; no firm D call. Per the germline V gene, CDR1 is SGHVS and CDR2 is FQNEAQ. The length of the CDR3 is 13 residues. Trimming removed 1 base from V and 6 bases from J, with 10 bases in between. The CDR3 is CASSLVSSGEQYF. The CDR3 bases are TGTGCCAGCAGCTTAGTTTCCAGTGGCGAGCAGTACTTC.

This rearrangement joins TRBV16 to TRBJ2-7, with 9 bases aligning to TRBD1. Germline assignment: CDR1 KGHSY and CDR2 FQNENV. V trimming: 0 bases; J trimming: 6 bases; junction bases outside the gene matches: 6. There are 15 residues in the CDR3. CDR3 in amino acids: CASSQSPGQGSEQYF. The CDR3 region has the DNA TGTGCCAGCAGCCAATCCCCGGGACAGGGCTCCGAGCAGTACTTC.

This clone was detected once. CDR3 nucleotides: TGCGCCAGCAGCACAATGAACAGGGGTTCGAGCTCCTACAATGAGCAGTTCTTC. Its protein product is CASSTMNRGSSSYNEQFF. This chain connects TRBV5-1 to TRBJ2-1; 7 bases match TRBD1. CDR1 is SGHRS and CDR2 is YFSETQ in the germline V gene. This CDR3 is 18 amino acids long. V shed 4 bases and J 0 bases; nucleotides not matched to a gene: 13.

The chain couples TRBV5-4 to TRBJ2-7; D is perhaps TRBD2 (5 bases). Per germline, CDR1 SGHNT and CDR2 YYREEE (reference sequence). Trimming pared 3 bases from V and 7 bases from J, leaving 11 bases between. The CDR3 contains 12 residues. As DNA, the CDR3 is TGTGCCAGCAGCTCGAACCCGGGGGAGCAGTACTTC. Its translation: CASSSNPGEQYF.

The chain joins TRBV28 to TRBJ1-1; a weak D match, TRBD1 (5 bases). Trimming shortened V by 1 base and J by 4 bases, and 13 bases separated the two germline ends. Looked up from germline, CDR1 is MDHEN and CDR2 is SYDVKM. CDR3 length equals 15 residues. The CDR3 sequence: CASSLFSRVATEAFF. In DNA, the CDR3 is TGTGCCAGCAGTTTATTTAGCAGGGTAGCCACTGAAGCTTTCTTT.

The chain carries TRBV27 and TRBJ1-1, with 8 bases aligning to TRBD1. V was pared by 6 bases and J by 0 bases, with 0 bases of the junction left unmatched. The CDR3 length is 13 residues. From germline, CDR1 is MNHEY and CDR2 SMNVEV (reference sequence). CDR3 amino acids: CASRDRVNTEAFF. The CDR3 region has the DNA TGTGCCAGCAGGGACAGGGTGAACACTGAAGCTTTCTTT.

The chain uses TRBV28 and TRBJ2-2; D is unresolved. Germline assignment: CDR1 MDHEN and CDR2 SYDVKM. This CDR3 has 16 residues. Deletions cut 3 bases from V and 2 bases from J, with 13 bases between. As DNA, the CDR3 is TGTGCCAGCAGTTTGCGAACTTATACAAACACCGGGGAGCTGTTTTTT. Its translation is CASSLRTYTNTGELFF.

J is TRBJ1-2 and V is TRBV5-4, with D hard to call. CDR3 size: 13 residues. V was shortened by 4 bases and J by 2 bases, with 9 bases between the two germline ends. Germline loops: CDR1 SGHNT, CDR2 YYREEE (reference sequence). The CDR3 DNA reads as TGTGCCAGCAGCCCAACCGGAAACTATGGCTACACCTTC. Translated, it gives CASSPTGNYGYTF. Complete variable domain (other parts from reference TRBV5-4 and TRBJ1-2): ETGVTQSPTHLIKTRGQQVTLRCSSQSGHNTVSWYQQALGQGPQFIFQYYREEENGRGNFPPRFSGLQFPNYSSELNVNALELDDSALYLCASSPTGNYGYTFGSGTRLTVV.